This T cell receptor beta chain was documented in a study of spatial heterogeneity in lung cancer. This clonotype was counted at least ten times. The germline CDR1 and CDR2 sequences are MDHEN and SYDVKM. This CDR3 is 16 amino acids long. Between the trimmed V and J ends, which lost 4 bases and 5 bases, there was a span of 21 bases. One entry per CDR3 protein results from TCRdb running MiXCR on the 5' RACE reads. In the table there are approximately 43,000 distinct CDR3 sequences, under 12% of which are singletons. Regarding time point: blood at routine non-recurrence follow-up after resection. Whole RNA from tumor, nontumor lung or frozen PBMC was sequenced unsorted.

J is TRBJ2-7 and V is TRBV28; possibly TRBD1 for D (7 bases). The source is a female donor with early-stage non-small cell lung cancer. The input for sequencing was PBMCs, taken at follow-up. As DNA, the CDR3 is TGTGCCAGCAGTTCCCCCCCCTGGCAGGGGGGCCACGAGCAGTACTTC. This codes for CASSSPPWQGGHEQYF.